The next 22 T cell receptor beta chains were all read from a single sample in a study of cytomegalovirus exposure and HLA in healthy donors. PCR primers comprised 60 Vbeta and 13 Jbeta primers. Clones were sequenced by immunoSEQ multiplex PCR, and TCRdb holds only the in-frame ones, with some missing. The profile shows 100,000 to 150,000 clones, about 74% of them singletons. Sequences were obtained from PBMCs. These receptor sequences come from a woman aged 45-60 years in good health and CMV-seropositive.

The V call is TRBV6-5, the J call TRBJ1-4; the match to TRBD1 covers 7 bases. V was pared by 3 bases and J by 5 bases, with 9 bases of the junction left unmatched. The CDR3 has 16 residues. Looked up from germline, CDR1 is MNHEY and CDR2 is SVGAGI. The CDR3 DNA sequence: TGTGCCAGCAGTTATGAGGCGGCACAGGGGAATGAAAAACTGTTTTTT. This gives the protein CASSYEAAQGNEKLFF.

The chain recombines TRBV7-9 with TRBJ2-7; D perhaps matches TRBD2 (5 bases). Germline V gene lookup returns CDR1 SEHNR and CDR2 FQNEAQ (reference sequence). Trimming took 6 bases from V and 1 from J, leaving 10 bases between them. This CDR3 has 13 residues. The CDR3 is CASRLDHSYEQYF. CDR3 in DNA: TGTGCCAGCAGACTAGACCATTCCTACGAGCAGTACTTC.

V is TRBV9 and J is TRBJ1-6; TRBD1 is a possible D gene (5 bases). CDR3 size: 14 residues. The germline CDR1 and CDR2 sequences are SGDLS and YYNGEE. V was clipped by 3 bases and J by 10 bases, with 14 bases between them. CDR3 residues: CASSEGRASSPLHF. The CDR3 nucleotides are TGTGCCAGCAGCGAGGGGAGGGCTAGCTCACCCCTCCACTTT.

V and J are TRBV7-9 and TRBJ1-5; TRBD1 matches 9 bases. Germline V lookup: CDR1 SEHNR, CDR2 FQNEAQ (reference sequence). With 5 bases clipped from V and 7 bases from J, the junction kept 6 bases outside the gene matches. The CDR3 extends over 14 amino acids. This CDR3 reads CASSAGQGRQPQHF. Written as DNA, the CDR3 is TGTGCCAGCAGCGCGGGACAGGGCCGGCAGCCCCAGCATTTT.

The chain couples TRBV11-3 to TRBJ2-3; the D gene is possibly TRBD1 (6 bases). The CDR3 runs to 14 residues. Between the trimmed V and J ends, which lost 5 bases and 4 bases, there was a span of 13 bases. Per germline, CDR1 SGHNT and CDR2 YENEEA. CDR3 in amino acids: CASSQQGDADTQYF. The DNA for the CDR3 is TGTGCCAGCAGCCAACAGGGAGACGCAGATACGCAGTATTTT.

V and J are TRBV11-3 and TRBJ2-1; 8 nucleotides agree with TRBD1. The V and J ends lost 0 bases and 9 bases, in that order; junction bases with no gene match: 4. Germline values: CDR1 SGHNT, CDR2 YENEEA. The CDR3 is made up of 14 amino acids. The DNA of the CDR3 is TGTGCCAGCAGCTTAGACAGGGGGCAAGGTGAGCAGTTCTTC. Protein product: CASSLDRGQGEQFF.

This chain uses TRBV25-1 with TRBJ2-2; D might be TRBD1 (5 bases). This CDR3 is 13 amino acids long. Germline CDR1 MGHDK, CDR2 SYGVNS. Between the trimmed V and J ends, which lost 5 bases and 4 bases, there was a span of 8 bases. CDR3 loop: CASSLTATGELFF. CDR3 coding DNA: TGTGCCAGCAGTCTGACAGCCACCGGGGAGCTGTTTTTT.

The chain combines TRBV6-6 with TRBJ1-2; 7 nucleotides align to TRBD1. There are 15 residues in the CDR3. CDR1 MNHNY and CDR2 SVGAGI come from the germline V gene (reference sequence). J gave up 0 bases and V 6 bases, and 7 bases lay outside the gene matches. Written as DNA, the CDR3 is TGTGCCAGCAGGAGGGAACAGGGGCCTAACTATGGCTACACCTTC. It codes for CASRREQGPNYGYTF.

The gene calls are TRBV7-9 and TRBJ2-7; possible D gene TRBD1, 6 bases. The germline V gene encodes CDR1 SEHNR and CDR2 FQNEAQ (reference sequence). Trimming stripped 3 bases from V and 3 bases from J, with 12 bases between. CDR3 length: 14 residues. CDR3 coding DNA: TGTGCCAGCAGCTTGGCAGGGGATTACTACGAGCAGTACTTC. It codes for CASSLAGDYYEQYF.

The genes are TRBV5-4 and TRBJ2-5; 7 positions agree with TRBD1. This CDR3 comprises 15 residues. With 4 bases clipped from V and 2 bases from J, the junction kept 8 bases outside the gene matches. Germline CDR1 SGHNT, CDR2 YYREEE (reference sequence). The CDR3: CASSPMDRTQETQYF. CDR3 bases: TGTGCCAGCAGCCCAATGGACAGGACTCAAGAGACCCAGTACTTC.

The chain uses TRBV5-4 and TRBJ2-2; D is perhaps TRBD2 (5 bases). Germline CDR1 reads SGHNT; CDR2 reads YYREEE (reference sequence). The CDR3 sequence is 14 residues long. Trimming removed 6 bases at V and 1 base at J, with 10 bases between. CDR3 sequence reads: CASTYEGNTGELFF. The CDR3 nucleotides read TGTGCCAGCACCTATGAGGGGAACACCGGGGAGCTGTTTTTT.

The chain uses TRBV12-5 and TRBJ2-7; TRBD1 is a possible D gene (5 bases). The CDR3 sequence is 16 residues long. The V end was cut by 6 bases, the J end by 3 bases, with 21 bases between. The germline gives CDR1 LGHNT, CDR2 FRNRAP. CDR3 residues: CASGPPFDSYNYEQYF. Here the CDR3 DNA reads TGTGCTAGTGGCCCCCCCTTTGACAGTTACAACTACGAGCAGTACTTC. Full variable domain (outside the CDR3, taken from reference TRBV12-5 and TRBJ2-7): DARVTQTPRHKVTEMGQEVTMRCQPILGHNTVFWYRQTMMQGLELLAYFRNRAPLDDSGMPKDRFSAEMPDATLATLKIQPSEPRDSAVYFCASGPPFDSYNYEQYFGPGTRLTVT.

This chain joins TRBV10-3 and TRBJ2-1; 9 bases fit TRBD1. Trimming removed 2 bases from V and 7 bases from J; junction bases left unmatched: 9. This CDR3 comprises 16 residues. Germline V lookup: CDR1 ENHRY, CDR2 SYGVKD. The CDR3: CAISEPPGQGLNEQFF. The CDR3 region has the DNA TGTGCCATCAGTGAGCCGCCGGGACAGGGCTTAAATGAGCAGTTCTTC.

This clone was observed a handful of times. The chain has TRBV9 and TRBJ2-5, with a possible D match to TRBD1 (5 bases). The tail of the sequence fits TRBJ2-7 better, so the J call may be wrong. Germline lookup yields CDR1 SGDLS and CDR2 YYNGEE. The length of the CDR3 is 13 residues. Written as DNA, the CDR3 is TGTGCCAGCAGCGTAGCCCAGGGTGGCGAGCAGTACTTC. Amino acid sequence: CASSVAQGGEQYF.

V is TRBV1 and J is TRBJ2-7; TRBD2 was called by the table and not checked on the DNA. TRBV1 represents a pseudogene. The CDR3 extends over 16 amino acids. The CDR3 coding sequence is TGCACCAGCAGCTCAAGAAAAAGGGACTGCACCTACGAGCAGTACTTC. This gives the protein CTSSSRKRDCTYEQYF.

V is TRBV4-2 and J is TRBJ1-1; D is undetermined. Germline V CDR1 and CDR2: LGHNA, YNFKEQ. This CDR3 is built from 14 residues. Trimming shortened V by 0 bases and J by 8 bases, and 13 bases separated the two germline ends. The CDR3 here is CASSQEYQAGEAFF. The CDR3 bases are TGTGCCAGCAGCCAAGAGTACCAAGCGGGCGAAGCTTTCTTT.

V usage is TRBV6-1 and J usage is TRBJ1-3; 7 bases agree with TRBD1. V trimming: 3 bases; J trimming: 7 bases; junction bases outside the gene matches: 3. This CDR3 comprises 13 residues. Germline-derived CDR1 and CDR2 are MNHNS and SASEGT. The CDR3 DNA sequence: TGTGCCAGCAGTGAGGTCAGGGGGAACACCATATATTTT. Its translation: CASSEVRGNTIYF.

The chain uses TRBV30 and TRBJ2-7, with 10 bases lining up with TRBD1. V shed 3 bases, J shed 2 bases, and the junction held 7 bases outside the gene matches. The CDR3 has 15 amino acids. Germline CDR1 is GTSNPN and CDR2 is SVGIG (reference sequence). This CDR3 reads CAWRGQGSLTYEQYF. CDR3 DNA: TGTGCCTGGAGGGGACAGGGGTCCCTCACCTACGAGCAGTACTTC.

The count of this clone is one. The chain carries TRBV7-8 and TRBJ2-4; 11 nucleotides match TRBD2. J lost 1 base, V lost 5 bases, and 13 bases had no gene match. CDR1 is SGHVS, CDR2 FQNEAQ, per germline. This CDR3 region has 19 residues. This CDR3 is CASSLRSSGGAWAKNIQYF. The CDR3 bases are TGTGCCAGCAGCCTTCGAAGTAGCGGGGGGGCTTGGGCCAAAAACATTCAGTACTTC.

The rearrangement uses TRBV5-1 and TRBJ1-1; the D is unclear. CDR1 is SGHRS and CDR2 is YFSETQ in the germline V gene. V shed 0 bases and J shed 4 bases, with 13 bases lying between them. The CDR3 length is 15 residues. The chain's CDR3 is CASSLGFAETTEAFF. DNA for the CDR3: TGCGCCAGCAGCTTGGGATTCGCGGAGACCACTGAAGCTTTCTTT.

The chain is built from TRBV5-1 and TRBJ2-2; 9 positions match TRBD2. Germline V gene data show CDR1 as SGHRS and CDR2 as YFSETQ. The CDR3 runs to 16 residues. Germline trimming cut 5 bases from V and 4 bases from J; bases unmatched to any gene: 9. CDR3 loop: CASSSLAGEPTGELFF. Written as DNA, the CDR3 is TGCGCCAGCAGTTCCTTAGCGGGGGAGCCCACCGGGGAGCTGTTTTTT.

This clone was recorded only once. The chain joins TRBV6-5 to TRBJ2-1; 7 nucleotides align to TRBD2. The CDR3 length is 14 residues. V was clipped by 4 bases and J by 3 bases; unmatched bases: 3. Germline CDR1 is MNHEY and CDR2 is SVGAGI. This chain's CDR3 is CASSWRGSYNEQFF. CDR3 sequence (DNA): TGTGCCAGCAGTTGGCGGGGGAGCTACAATGAGCAGTTCTTC.